The text below deals with one T cell receptor beta chain. The germline CDR1 and CDR2 sequences are SGDLS and YYNGEE. CDR3 length: 14 residues. The junction had 7 bases not matched to a gene; V was cut back by 4 bases and J by 5 bases. In the source study's methods: Scientists estimated how many nucleated cells there were by amplifying reference gene primers. The protocol was immunoSEQ multiplex PCR, while the TCRdb copy is restricted to in-frame clones and leaves out a portion. Clone size and V and J calls were adopted from that table, with D and trimming inferred from the DNA. Counted here are 70,000 or so clones, roughly 77% occurring once; the ten biggest clones make up almost 10%. This sample is part of a study of blood T cell repertoires in COVID-19. Study-wide background: Whether acute or convalescent, the COVID-19 samples came from the United States, Italy and Spain. From T cells, B-cell-depleted T cells, or PBMCs came the material, which was cDNA or gDNA.

The sequenced sample was peripheral blood. This TCR was sampled from a human donor in a cohort sampled during active COVID-19. V is TRBV9 and J is TRBJ2-5, with TRBD2 matching 8 bases. The CDR3 reads CASSLGTRGETQYF. In nucleotides, the CDR3 is TGTGCCAGCAGCTTAGGGACTAGGGGCGAGACCCAGTACTTC.